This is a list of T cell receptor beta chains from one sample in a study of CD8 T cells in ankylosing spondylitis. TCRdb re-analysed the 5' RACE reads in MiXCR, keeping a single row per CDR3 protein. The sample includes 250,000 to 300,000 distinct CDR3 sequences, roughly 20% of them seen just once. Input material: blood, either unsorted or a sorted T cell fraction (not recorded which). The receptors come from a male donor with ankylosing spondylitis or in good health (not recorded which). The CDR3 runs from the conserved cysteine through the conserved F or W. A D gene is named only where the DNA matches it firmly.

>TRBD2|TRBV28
CASSLASGPFNEQFF
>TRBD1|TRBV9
CASSVGTGGLQPQHF
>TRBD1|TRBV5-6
CASSLRTGAKSTGELFF
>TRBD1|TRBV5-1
CASRPNDRVGTGELFF
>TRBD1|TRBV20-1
CSAQTGGMNTEAFF
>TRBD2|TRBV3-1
CASSQDPLTSGSTDEQFF
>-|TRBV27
CASSLGSGNEQFF
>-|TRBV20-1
CSAGRGAGTDTQYF
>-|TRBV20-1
CSARDRGRSNTGELFF
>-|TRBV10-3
CAISENLRRGEKLFF
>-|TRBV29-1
CSVEDGRGMNTEAFF
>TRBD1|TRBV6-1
CASRKQGVNEKLFF
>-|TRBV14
CASSQGVPTDTQYF
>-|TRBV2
CASRVRDRGAFF
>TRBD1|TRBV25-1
CASSEPGTVGNTIYF
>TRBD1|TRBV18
CASSPTGVRAFEQFF
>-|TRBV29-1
CSVMTGSGNTIYF
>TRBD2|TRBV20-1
CSAFHSGGRDNEQFF
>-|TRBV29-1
CSVAAGQNQPQHF
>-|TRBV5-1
CASSLEGAPWNIQYF
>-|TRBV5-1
CASSLGQAGMNTEAFF
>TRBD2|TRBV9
CASSSGGSSYNEQFF
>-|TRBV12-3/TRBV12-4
CASRSLGNQETQYF
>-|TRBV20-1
CKYRPLNTEAFF
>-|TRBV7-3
CASSSGRGTEAFF
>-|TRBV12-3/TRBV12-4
CASSFGISGGRGYNEKLFF
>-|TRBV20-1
CSARQPRRTYNEQFF
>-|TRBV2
CASSDGGGAQETQYF
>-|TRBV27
CASSIGTGPREKLFF
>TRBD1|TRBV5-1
CASSLVGGQMNTEAFF
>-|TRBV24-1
CATSDYGTKQFF
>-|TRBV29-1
CSVVSGTTEAFF
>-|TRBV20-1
CSARESGGSGTEAFF
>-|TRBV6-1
CASRDPHPSREQFF
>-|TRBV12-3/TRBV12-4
CASSFRETGNTEAFF
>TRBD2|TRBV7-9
CASSLSQVAGGPNEQFF
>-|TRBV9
CASSSGTWDSPLHF
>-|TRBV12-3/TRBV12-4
CASTLFRFPDTQYF
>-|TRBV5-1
CASSGRGVDIQYF
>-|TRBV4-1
CASRLDVSYNEQFF
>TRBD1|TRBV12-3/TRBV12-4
CASSPSGGRNTEAFF
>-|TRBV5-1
CASSPRGGTNTGELFF
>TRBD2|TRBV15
CATSNPLWRGNEQFF
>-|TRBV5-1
CASSLSSYNSPLHF
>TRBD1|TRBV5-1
CASSETGVGGYTF
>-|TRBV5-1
CASSLSARESTDTQYF
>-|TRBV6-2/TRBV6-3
CASRTGNPAYNEQFF
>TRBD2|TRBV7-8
CASSLTSGIYNEQFF
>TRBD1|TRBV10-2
CASSVQGARTDTQYF
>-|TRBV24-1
CATSDLAGKYTGELFF
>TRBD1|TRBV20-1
CSAFAGTVETQYF
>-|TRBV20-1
CSATTHRGFTGELFF
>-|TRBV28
CAIKGGTATGELFF
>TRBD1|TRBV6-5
CASSYSVDRRRYNEQFF
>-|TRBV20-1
CSARIGAYGYTF